The T cell receptor beta chain under discussion was sequenced for a study of T cells in tuberculosis. Sequencing was performed with immunoSEQ multiplex PCR; in TCRdb, only in-frame clones are kept and a portion is missing. The sample yields fewer than 35,000 clones, just under 97% seen once. Material: PBMCs. This sequence was found in a donor aged 10 to 29 with latent tuberculosis or without tuberculosis infection.

The CDR3: CASNQGSNQPQHF. CDR3 DNA sequence: TGTGCCAGTAATCAGGGTAGCAATCAGCCCCAGCATTTT. The V gene is TRBV19, the J gene TRBJ1-5; possible D gene TRBD1, 5 bases. CDR1 is LNHDA and CDR2 is SQIVND in the germline V gene (reference sequence). The CDR3 totals 13 residues. Trimming took 7 bases from V and 0 from J, leaving 7 bases between them.